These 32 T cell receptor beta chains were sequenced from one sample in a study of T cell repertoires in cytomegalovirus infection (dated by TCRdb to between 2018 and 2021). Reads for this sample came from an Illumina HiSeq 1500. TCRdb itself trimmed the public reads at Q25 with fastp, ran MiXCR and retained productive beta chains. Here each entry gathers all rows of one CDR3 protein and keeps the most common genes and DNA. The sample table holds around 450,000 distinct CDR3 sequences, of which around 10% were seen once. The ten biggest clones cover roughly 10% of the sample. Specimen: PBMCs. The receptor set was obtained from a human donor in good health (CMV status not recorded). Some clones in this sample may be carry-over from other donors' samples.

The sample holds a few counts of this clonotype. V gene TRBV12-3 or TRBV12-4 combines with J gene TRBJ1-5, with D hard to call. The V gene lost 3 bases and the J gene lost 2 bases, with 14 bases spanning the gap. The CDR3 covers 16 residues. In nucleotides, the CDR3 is TGTGCCAGCAGTTTGGAGGAGGGCAGCGGCAATCAGCCCCAGCATTTT. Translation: CASSLEEGSGNQPQHF.

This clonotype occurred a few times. The chain's CDR3 is CSARGLASSSYEQYF. The CDR3 coding sequence is TGCAGTGCTAGAGGACTAGCGTCGAGCTCCTACGAGCAGTACTTC. The genes are TRBV20-1 and TRBJ2-7; TRBD2 matches 8 bases. This CDR3 comprises 15 residues. V lost 1 base and J lost 0; bases outside the gene matches: 5. The germline V gene has CDR1 DFQATT and CDR2 SNEGSKA (reference sequence).

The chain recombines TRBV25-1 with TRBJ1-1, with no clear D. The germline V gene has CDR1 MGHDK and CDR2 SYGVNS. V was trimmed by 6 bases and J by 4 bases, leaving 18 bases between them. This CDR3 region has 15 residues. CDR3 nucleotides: TGTGCCAGCAGCGTGCTGGGCGGGGAGGGCACTGAAGCTTTCTTT. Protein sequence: CASSVLGGEGTEAFF.

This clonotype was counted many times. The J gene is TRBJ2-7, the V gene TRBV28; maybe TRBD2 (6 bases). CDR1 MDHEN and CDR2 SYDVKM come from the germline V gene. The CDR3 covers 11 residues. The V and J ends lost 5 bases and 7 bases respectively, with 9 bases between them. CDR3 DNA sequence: TGTGCCAGCAGTCCCCGGGGGGAGCAGTACTTC. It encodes CASSPRGEQYF.

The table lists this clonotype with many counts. The CDR3 region is CASSLEESTDTQYF. CDR3 in DNA: TGTGCCAGCAGCTTGGAGGAGAGCACAGATACGCAGTATTTT. The chain links TRBV5-5 to TRBJ2-3; D is uncertain. CDR1 and CDR2 (germline): SGHKS, YYEKEE (reference sequence). Trimming took 0 bases from V and 0 from J, leaving 5 bases between them. CDR3 length equals 14 residues. Filled out from reference TRBV5-5 and TRBJ2-3, the complete variable domain reads DAGVTQSPTHLIKTRGQQVTLRCSPISGHKSVSWYQQVLGQGPQFIFQYYEKEERGRGNFPDRFSARQFPNYSSELNVNALLLGDSALYLCASSLEESTDTQYFGPGTRLTVL.

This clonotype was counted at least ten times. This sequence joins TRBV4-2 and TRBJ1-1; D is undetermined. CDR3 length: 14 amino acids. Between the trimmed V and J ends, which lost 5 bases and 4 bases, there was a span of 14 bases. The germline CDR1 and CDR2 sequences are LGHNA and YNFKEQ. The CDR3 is CASSGDTGPTEAFF. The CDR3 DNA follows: TGTGCCAGCAGCGGAGACACGGGCCCCACTGAAGCTTTCTTT.

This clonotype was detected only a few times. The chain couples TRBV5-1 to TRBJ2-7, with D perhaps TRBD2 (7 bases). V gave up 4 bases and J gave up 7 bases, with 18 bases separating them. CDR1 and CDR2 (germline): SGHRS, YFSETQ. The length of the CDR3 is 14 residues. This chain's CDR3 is CASSADAGAGEQYF. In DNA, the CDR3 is TGCGCCAGCAGCGCGGACGCGGGGGCTGGGGAGCAGTACTTC.

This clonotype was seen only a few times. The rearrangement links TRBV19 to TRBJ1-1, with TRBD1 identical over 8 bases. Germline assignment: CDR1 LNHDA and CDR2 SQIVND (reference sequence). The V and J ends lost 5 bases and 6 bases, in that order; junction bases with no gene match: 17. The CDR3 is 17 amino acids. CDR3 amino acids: CASSAETGAAARPEAFF. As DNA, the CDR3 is TGTGCCAGTAGTGCGGAGACAGGGGCGGCCGCAAGGCCTGAAGCTTTCTTT.

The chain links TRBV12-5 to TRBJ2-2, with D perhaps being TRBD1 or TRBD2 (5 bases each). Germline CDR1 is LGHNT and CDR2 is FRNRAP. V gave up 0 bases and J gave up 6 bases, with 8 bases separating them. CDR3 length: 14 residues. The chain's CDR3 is CASGLVRGAGELFF. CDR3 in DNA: TGTGCTAGTGGTTTGGTACGGGGCGCCGGGGAGCTGTTTTTT.

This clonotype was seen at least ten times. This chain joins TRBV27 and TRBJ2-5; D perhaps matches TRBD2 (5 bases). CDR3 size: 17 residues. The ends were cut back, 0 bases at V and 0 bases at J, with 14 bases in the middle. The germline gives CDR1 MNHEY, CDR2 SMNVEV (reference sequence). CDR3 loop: CASSLSSVGEYQETQYF. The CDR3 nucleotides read TGTGCCAGCAGTTTATCGTCAGTCGGGGAGTACCAAGAGACCCAGTACTTC.

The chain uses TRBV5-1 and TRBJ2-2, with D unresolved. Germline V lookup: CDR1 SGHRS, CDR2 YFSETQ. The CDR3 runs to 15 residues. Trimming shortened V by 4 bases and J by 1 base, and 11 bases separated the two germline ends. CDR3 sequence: CASSPRSLNTGELFF. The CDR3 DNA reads TGCGCCAGCAGCCCCCGCAGCTTGAACACCGGGGAGCTGTTTTTT.

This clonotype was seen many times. The CDR3: CASSQWGAGSTDTQYF. The CDR3 DNA reads as TGCGCCAGCAGCCAATGGGGAGCGGGGAGCACAGATACGCAGTATTTT. This rearrangement joins TRBV4-1 to TRBJ2-3; 7 positions agree with TRBD2. V trimming: 2 bases; J trimming: 0 bases; junction bases outside the gene matches: 5. CDR3 length equals 16 residues. Germline lookup yields CDR1 MGHRA and CDR2 YSYEKL.

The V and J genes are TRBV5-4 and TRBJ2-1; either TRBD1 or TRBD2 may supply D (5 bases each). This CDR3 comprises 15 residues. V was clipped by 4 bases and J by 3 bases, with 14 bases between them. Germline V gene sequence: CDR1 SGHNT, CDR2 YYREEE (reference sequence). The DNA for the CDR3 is TGTGCCAGCAGCCCGGGGACCGTTGGCTACAATGAGCAGTTCTTC. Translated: CASSPGTVGYNEQFF. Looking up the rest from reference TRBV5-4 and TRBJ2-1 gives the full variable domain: ETGVTQSPTHLIKTRGQQVTLRCSSQSGHNTVSWYQQALGQGPQFIFQYYREEENGRGNFPPRFSGLQFPNYSSELNVNALELDDSALYLCASSPGTVGYNEQFFGPGTRLTVL.

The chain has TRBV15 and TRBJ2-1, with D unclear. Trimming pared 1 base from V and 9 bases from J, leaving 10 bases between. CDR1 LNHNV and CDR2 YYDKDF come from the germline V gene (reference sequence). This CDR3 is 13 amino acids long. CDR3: CATSRGTASEQFF. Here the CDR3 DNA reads TGTGCCACCAGCAGAGGAACAGCTAGTGAGCAGTTCTTC.

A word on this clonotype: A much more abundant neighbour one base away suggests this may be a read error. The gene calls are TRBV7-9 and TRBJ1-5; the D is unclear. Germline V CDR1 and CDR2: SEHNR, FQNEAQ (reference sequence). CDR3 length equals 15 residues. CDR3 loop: CTSSLSAHSNQPQHF. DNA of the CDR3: TGTACCAGCAGCTTATCGGCTCATAGCAATCAGCCCCAGCATTTT.

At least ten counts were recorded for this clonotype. The CDR3 region is CASSADGVNYEQYF. CDR3 sequence (DNA): TGTGCCAGCAGCGCGGACGGAGTGAATTACGAGCAGTACTTC. The V gene is TRBV12-3 or TRBV12-4, the J gene TRBJ2-7; D call uncertain. This CDR3 comprises 14 residues. Trimming removed 6 bases from V and 4 bases from J, with 16 bases in between.

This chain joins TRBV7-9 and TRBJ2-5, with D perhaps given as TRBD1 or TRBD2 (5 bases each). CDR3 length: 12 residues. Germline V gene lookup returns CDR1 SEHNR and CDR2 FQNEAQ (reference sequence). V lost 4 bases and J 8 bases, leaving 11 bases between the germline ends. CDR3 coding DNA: TGTGCCAGCAGCTGGGACGGCCCAACCCAGTACTTC. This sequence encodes CASSWDGPTQYF.

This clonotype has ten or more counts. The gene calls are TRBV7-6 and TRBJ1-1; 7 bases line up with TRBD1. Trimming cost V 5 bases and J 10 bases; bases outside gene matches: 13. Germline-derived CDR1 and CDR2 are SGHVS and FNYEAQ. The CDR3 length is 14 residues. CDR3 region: CASSPGTALTTAFF. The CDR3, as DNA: TGTGCCAGCAGCCCCGGGACAGCCCTTACTACAGCTTTCTTT.

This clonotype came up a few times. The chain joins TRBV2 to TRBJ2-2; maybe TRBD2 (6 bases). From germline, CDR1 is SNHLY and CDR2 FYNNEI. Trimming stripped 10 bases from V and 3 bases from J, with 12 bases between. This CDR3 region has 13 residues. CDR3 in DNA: TGTGCCACGGGGGTTGGTCACACCGGGGAGCTGTTTTTT. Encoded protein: CATGVGHTGELFF.

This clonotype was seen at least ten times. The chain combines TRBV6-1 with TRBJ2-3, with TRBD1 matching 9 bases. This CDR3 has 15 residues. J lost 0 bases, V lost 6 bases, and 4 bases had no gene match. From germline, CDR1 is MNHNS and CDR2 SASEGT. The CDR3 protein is CASRLGQGSTDTQYF. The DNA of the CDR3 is TGTGCCAGCAGACTCGGACAGGGGAGCACAGATACGCAGTATTTT.

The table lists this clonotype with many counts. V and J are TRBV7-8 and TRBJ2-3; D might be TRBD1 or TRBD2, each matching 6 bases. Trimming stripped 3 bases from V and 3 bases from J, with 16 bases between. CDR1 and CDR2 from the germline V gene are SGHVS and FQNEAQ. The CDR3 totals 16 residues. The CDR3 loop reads CASSFLGGARTDTQYF. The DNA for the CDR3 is TGTGCCAGCAGCTTCCTCGGGGGCGCTAGGACAGATACGCAGTATTTT.

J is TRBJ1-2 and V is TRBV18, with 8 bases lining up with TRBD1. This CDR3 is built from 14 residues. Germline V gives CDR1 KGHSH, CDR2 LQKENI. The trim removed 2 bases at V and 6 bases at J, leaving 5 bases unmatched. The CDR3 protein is CASSPTGQGNGYTF. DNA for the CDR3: TGTGCCAGCTCACCAACCGGACAGGGAAATGGCTACACCTTC. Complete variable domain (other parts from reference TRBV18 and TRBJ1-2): NAGVMQNPRHLVRRRGQEARLRCSPMKGHSHVYWYRQLPEEGLKFMVYLQKENIIDESGMPKERFSAEFPKEGPSILRIQQVVRGDSAAYFCASSPTGQGNGYTFGSGTRLTVV.

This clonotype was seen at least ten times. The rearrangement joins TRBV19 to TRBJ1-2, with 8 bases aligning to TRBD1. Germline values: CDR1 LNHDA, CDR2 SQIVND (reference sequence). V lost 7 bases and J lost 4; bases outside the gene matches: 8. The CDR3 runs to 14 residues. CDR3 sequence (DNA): TGTGCCAGTACCTACGGACAGGGAGGCTATGGCTACACCTTC. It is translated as CASTYGQGGYGYTF.

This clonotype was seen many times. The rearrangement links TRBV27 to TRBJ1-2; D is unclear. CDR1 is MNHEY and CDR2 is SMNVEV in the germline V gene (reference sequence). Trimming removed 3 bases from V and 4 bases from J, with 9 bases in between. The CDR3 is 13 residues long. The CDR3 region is CASSFGRRYGYTF. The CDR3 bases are TGTGCCAGCAGTTTCGGACGGCGCTATGGCTACACCTTC.

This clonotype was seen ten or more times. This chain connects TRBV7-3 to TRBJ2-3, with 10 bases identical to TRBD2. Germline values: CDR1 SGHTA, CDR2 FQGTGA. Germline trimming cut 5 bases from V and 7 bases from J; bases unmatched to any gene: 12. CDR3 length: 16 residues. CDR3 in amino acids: CASSPEGLAGVYTQYF. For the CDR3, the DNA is TGTGCCAGCAGCCCAGAGGGTCTAGCGGGAGTGTATACGCAGTATTTT.

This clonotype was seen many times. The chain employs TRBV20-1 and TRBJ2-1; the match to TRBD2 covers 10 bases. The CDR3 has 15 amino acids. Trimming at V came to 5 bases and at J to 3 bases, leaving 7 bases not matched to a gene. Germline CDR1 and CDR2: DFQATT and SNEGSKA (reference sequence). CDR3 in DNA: TGCAGTGCTCTATACGGGACTAGCGTCTACAATGAGCAGTTCTTC. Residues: CSALYGTSVYNEQFF.

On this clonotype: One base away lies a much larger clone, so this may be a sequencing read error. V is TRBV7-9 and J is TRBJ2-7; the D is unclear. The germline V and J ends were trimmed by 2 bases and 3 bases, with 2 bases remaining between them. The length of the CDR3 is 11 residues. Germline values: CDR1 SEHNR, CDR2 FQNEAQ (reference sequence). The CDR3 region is CASSLIYEQYF. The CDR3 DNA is TGTGCCAGCAGCTTAATCTACGAGCAGTACTTC.

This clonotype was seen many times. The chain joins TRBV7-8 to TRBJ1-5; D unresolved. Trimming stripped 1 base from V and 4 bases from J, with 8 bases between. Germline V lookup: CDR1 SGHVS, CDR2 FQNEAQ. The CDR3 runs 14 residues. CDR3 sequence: CASSLGARNQPQHF. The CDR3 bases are TGTGCCAGCAGCTTAGGGGCTCGGAATCAGCCCCAGCATTTT.

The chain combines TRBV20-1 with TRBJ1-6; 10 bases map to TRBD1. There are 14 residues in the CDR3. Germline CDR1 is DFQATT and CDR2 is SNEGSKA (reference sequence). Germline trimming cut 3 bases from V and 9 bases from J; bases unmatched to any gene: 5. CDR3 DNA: TGCAGTGCTAGCGGACAGGGGGGAGCTTCACCCCTCCACTTT. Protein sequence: CSASGQGGASPLHF.

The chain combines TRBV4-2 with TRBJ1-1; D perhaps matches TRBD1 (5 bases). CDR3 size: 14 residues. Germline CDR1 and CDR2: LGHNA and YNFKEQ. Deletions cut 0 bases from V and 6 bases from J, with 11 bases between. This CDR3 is CASSQDPRVPEAFF. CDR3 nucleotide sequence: TGTGCCAGCAGCCAAGATCCCAGGGTCCCTGAAGCTTTCTTT.

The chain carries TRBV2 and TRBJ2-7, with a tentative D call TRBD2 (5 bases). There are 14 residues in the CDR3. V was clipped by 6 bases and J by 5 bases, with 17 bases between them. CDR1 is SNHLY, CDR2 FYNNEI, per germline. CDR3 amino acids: CASSPEASGDEQYF. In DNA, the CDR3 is TGTGCCAGCAGCCCAGAGGCCTCCGGGGACGAGCAGTACTTC.

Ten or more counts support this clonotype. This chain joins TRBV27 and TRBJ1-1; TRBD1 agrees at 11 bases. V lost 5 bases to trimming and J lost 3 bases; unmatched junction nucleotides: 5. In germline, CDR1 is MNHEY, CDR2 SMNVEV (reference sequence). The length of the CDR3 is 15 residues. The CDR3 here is CASSPGQGAYTEAFF. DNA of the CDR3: TGTGCCAGCAGTCCCGGACAGGGGGCTTACACTGAAGCTTTCTTT.